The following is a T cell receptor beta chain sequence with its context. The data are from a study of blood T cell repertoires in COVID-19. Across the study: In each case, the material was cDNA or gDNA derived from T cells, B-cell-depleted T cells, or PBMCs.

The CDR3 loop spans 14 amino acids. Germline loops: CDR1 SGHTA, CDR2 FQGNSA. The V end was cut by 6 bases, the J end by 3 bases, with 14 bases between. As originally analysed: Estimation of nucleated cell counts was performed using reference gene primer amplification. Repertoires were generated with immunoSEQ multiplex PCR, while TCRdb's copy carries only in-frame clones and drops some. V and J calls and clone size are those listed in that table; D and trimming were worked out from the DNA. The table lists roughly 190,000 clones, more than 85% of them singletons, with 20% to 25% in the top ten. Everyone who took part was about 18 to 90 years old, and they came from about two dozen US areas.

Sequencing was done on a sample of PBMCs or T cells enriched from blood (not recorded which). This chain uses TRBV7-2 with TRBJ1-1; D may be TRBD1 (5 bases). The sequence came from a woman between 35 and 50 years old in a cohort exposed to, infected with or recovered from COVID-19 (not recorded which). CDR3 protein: CASSWRDGDTEAFF. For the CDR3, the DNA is TGTGCCAGCAGTTGGAGGGACGGTGACACTGAAGCTTTCTTT.